This is a list of T cell receptor beta chains from one sample in a study of cytomegalovirus exposure and HLA in healthy donors. Only in-frame clones appear in the TCRdb table, and some are missing; sequencing was by immunoSEQ multiplex PCR. The sample yields 85,000 to 110,000 clones, almost 80% seen once. Specimen: PBMCs. Receptor source: a middle-aged man in good health and CMV-seropositive. Each CDR3 is given with its conserved first and last residue. A D gene is named only where the DNA matches it firmly. Clone size, where shown, is once, few, many, or a class for clones that have expanded.

>TRBV11-2|TRBJ1-2|NA|NA
TGTGCCAGCAGCTTAGAGCCAGGCTCTAACTATGGCTACACCTTC
CASSLEPGSNYGYTF
>TRBV25-1|TRBJ2-5|TRBD1|NA
TGTGCCAGCAGTGCTCGGGACAGGGTGGGAGAGACCCAGTACTTC
CASSARDRVGETQYF
>TRBV6-5|TRBJ2-7|NA|NA
TGTGCCAGCAGGGGGACAACCTACGAGCAGTACTTC
CASRGTTYEQYF
>TRBV4-3|TRBJ1-5|NA|NA
TGCGCCAGCAGCCAAGAAGCCTATAGCAATCAGCCCCAGCATTTT
CASSQEAYSNQPQHF
>TRBV19|TRBJ1-1|NA|NA
TGTGCCAGTAGTTCCACAGGGAGATACACTGAAGCTTTCTTT
CASSSTGRYTEAFF
>TRBV1|TRBJ2-7|NA|NA
TGCACCAGCAGCCGACCTCTAGCGCTAAGCTACGAGCAGTACTTC
CTSSRPLALSYEQYF
>TRBV28|TRBJ2-1|NA|NA
TGTGCCAGCAGTTTAGGACTCGAGGGTCATGAGCAGTTCTTC
CASSLGLEGHEQFF
>TRBV5-1|TRBJ2-5|NA|few
TGCGCCAGCAGCTTGGGACGGGAAAAAGAGACCCAGTACTTC
CASSLGREKETQYF
>TRBV28|TRBJ2-7|NA|NA
TGTGCCAGCAGTTTCCCCGGGACATCCTACGAGCAGTACTTC
CASSFPGTSYEQYF
>TRBV9|TRBJ2-2|NA|NA
TGTGCCAGCAGTCAGGGGTTGGCCACCGGGGAGCTGTTTTTT
CASSQGLATGELFF
>TRBV19|TRBJ2-1|TRBD2|NA
TGTGCCAGTAATCCGGGACTAGCGGGAGGGAATCCCTACAATGAGCAGTTCTTC
CASNPGLAGGNPYNEQFF
>TRBV5-5|TRBJ1-4|TRBD1|once
TGTGCCAGCAGCATGGACAGGGACGAAAAACTGTTTTTT
CASSMDRDEKLFF
>TRBV19|TRBJ2-1|TRBD2|NA
TGTGCCAGTAGTTACCGAGCCCCGGGACTAGGAGGAAGCAATGAGCAGTTCTTC
CASSYRAPGLGGSNEQFF
>TRBV2|TRBJ1-3|NA|NA
TGTGCCAGCAGTGAAGAAATGAGTAACACCATATATTTT
CASSEEMSNTIYF
>TRBV28|TRBJ1-1|TRBD1|NA
TGTGCCAGCAGTACAGAGGGACAGGGAGGCACTGAAGCTTTCTTT
CASSTEGQGGTEAFF
>TRBV13|TRBJ2-7|NA|NA
TGTGCCAGCAGCTCGTCTAGCGCCCCCTACGAGCAGTACTTC
CASSSSSAPYEQYF
>TRBV4-2|TRBJ2-7|NA|few
TGTGCCAGCAGCCAAGATCACGGCCAGGGTGGCGTCTACGAGCAGTACTTC
CASSQDHGQGGVYEQYF